These 19 T cell receptor beta chains originate from one sample sequenced in a study of T cells expressing NK-cell markers. TCRdb reprocessed the 5' RACE reads, with one entry per CDR3 protein and no DNA. Its clone listing holds 20,000 to 25,000 distinct CDR3 sequences. Sequenced input: blood T cells: a sorted CD56 or NKG2C T cell subset, CD4+ or CD8+ T cells, or bulk PBMC T cells (not recorded which). Receptors originate from a man between 18 and 69 years old in good health.

The rearrangement uses TRBV20-1 and TRBJ1-1; TCRdb indicates TRBD1, and absent DNA this call remains unverified. This CDR3 has 15 amino acids. CDR1 and CDR2 (germline): DFQATT, SNEGSKA (reference sequence). CDR3 residues: CSAQRGGRGNTEAFF.

The rearrangement uses TRBV18 and TRBJ1-1. The germline gives CDR1 KGHSH, CDR2 LQKENI. This CDR3 is built from 15 residues. The CDR3 loop reads CASSLRRGDGTEAFF.

The chain has TRBV15 and TRBJ2-7; TCRdb names TRBD1, which stays unverified in the absence of DNA. CDR3 length: 13 residues. CDR1 and CDR2 (germline): LNHNV, YYDKDF (reference sequence). The chain's CDR3 is CATSRPGYYEQYF.

The J gene is TRBJ1-1, the V gene TRBV29-1. Germline assignment: CDR1 SQVTM and CDR2 ANQGSEA. The CDR3 loop spans 13 amino acids. The CDR3 sequence: CSVESDWDTEAFF.

The genes are TRBV11-2 and TRBJ1-2. Germline CDR1 and CDR2: SGHAT and FQNNGV. This CDR3 contains 11 residues. CDR3 sequence: CASTPVEGYTF.

J is TRBJ1-6 and V is TRBV5-4. This CDR3 contains 17 residues. CDR1 is SGHNT, CDR2 YYREEE, per germline (reference sequence). CDR3 sequence: CASSIGRTSSYNSPLHF. Looking up the rest from reference TRBV5-4 and TRBJ1-6 gives the full variable domain: ETGVTQSPTHLIKTRGQQVTLRCSSQSGHNTVSWYQQALGQGPQFIFQYYREEENGRGNFPPRFSGLQFPNYSSELNVNALELDDSALYLCASSIGRTSSYNSPLHFGNGTRLTVT.

V gene TRBV5-1 combines with J gene TRBJ1-1. The CDR3 spans 15 residues. The germline gives CDR1 SGHRS, CDR2 YFSETQ. CDR3 region: CASSLGYLMNTEAFF.

The chain couples TRBV3-1 to TRBJ1-2; the TCRdb call, TRBD1, lacks DNA for checking. The CDR3 runs 13 residues. CDR1 is LGHDT and CDR2 is YNNKEL in the germline V gene (reference sequence). CDR3 sequence: CASSQVRGYGYTF.

This chain joins TRBV5-5 and TRBJ2-2; without DNA, the TCRdb call of TRBD2 cannot be checked. Germline CDR1 reads SGHKS; CDR2 reads YYEKEE (reference sequence). The CDR3 runs to 17 residues. This chain's CDR3 is CASSLNLAGGRVGELFF.

This sequence joins TRBV20-1 and TRBJ2-7; TCRdb gives TRBD2 as the D gene, but with no DNA this cannot be confirmed. This CDR3 has 14 residues. Germline assignment: CDR1 DFQATT and CDR2 SNEGSKA (reference sequence). Here the CDR3 reads CSARNSGSRYEQYF.

This chain joins TRBV4-2 and TRBJ2-3; TCRdb returns TRBD1, unconfirmable since there is no DNA. This CDR3 region has 14 residues. Germline CDR1 and CDR2: LGHNA and YNFKEQ. CDR3 loop: CASSPRQTTDTQYF.

The chain carries TRBV27 and TRBJ2-1; the D gene TCRdb calls, TRBD2, cannot be checked with no DNA. The germline V gene encodes CDR1 MNHEY and CDR2 SMNVEV (reference sequence). CDR3 length: 15 residues. CDR3 in amino acids: CASSLGVAGASEQFF.

The rearrangement links TRBV12-3 or TRBV12-4 to TRBJ1-4; TCRdb's D call, TRBD1, is unchecked because there is no DNA. CDR3 length: 15 residues. CDR3 amino acids: CASRGQGLTNEKLFF.

The chain uses TRBV5-1 and TRBJ2-2; TCRdb's D call, TRBD2, is unchecked because there is no DNA. This CDR3 region has 16 residues. CDR1 and CDR2 (germline): SGHRS, YFSETQ. CDR3 sequence: CASSLASSGGAGELFF. Looking up the rest from reference TRBV5-1 and TRBJ2-2 gives the full variable domain: KAGVTQTPRYLIKTRGQQVTLSCSPISGHRSVSWYQQTPGQGLQFLFEYFSETQRNKGNFPGRFSGRQFSNSRSEMNVSTLELGDSALYLCASSLASSGGAGELFFGEGSRLTVL.

The rearrangement joins TRBV3-1 to TRBJ2-3. Germline CDR1 LGHDT, CDR2 YNNKEL (reference sequence). This CDR3 is built from 11 residues. The CDR3 loop is CASSRSDTQYF.

This chain links TRBV14 with TRBJ2-3; TCRdb designates TRBD2, a call that cannot be tested without DNA. Germline CDR1 SGHDN, CDR2 FVKESK. This CDR3 is built from 12 residues. The CDR3 sequence: CASSQGEDTQYF.

CDR3 sequence: CASSTGRSEAFF. V is TRBV7-2 and J is TRBJ1-1; with no DNA, the TCRdb D assignment of TRBD1 cannot be verified. Looked up from germline, CDR1 is SGHTA and CDR2 is FQGNSA. The CDR3 extends over 12 amino acids.

The chain joins TRBV20-1 to TRBJ2-1. The CDR3 loop spans 16 amino acids. Germline V gene lookup returns CDR1 DFQATT and CDR2 SNEGSKA (reference sequence). CDR3 loop: CSARDDGSPSYNEQFF.

The chain carries TRBV7-9 and TRBJ1-3. Germline V gene data show CDR1 as SEHNR and CDR2 as FQNEAQ (reference sequence). The CDR3 is 14 residues long. CDR3 loop: CASSSWVSGNTIYF.